The next 3 T cell receptor beta chains were all read from a single sample in a study of control samples from healthy donors and cancer patients. Produced via immunoSEQ multiplex PCR; TCRdb's table is partial and in-frame only. The sample shows 100,000 to 150,000 clones, 87% of them seen only once. Sequenced input: blood. The origin of the receptors is a man between 18 and 29 years old in good health.

The CDR3 here is CASSSSGTGGPYQPQHF. The CDR3 coding sequence is TGTGCCAGCAGCTCGTCCGGGACAGGGGGACCTTATCAGCCCCAGCATTTT. V usage is TRBV5-6 and J usage is TRBJ1-5; 11 positions agree with TRBD1. With V trimmed by 3 bases and J by 5 bases, 10 bases remained unmatched. CDR1 is SGHDT, CDR2 YYEEEE, per germline. The length of the CDR3 is 17 residues.

The V call is TRBV29-1, the J call TRBJ2-7; 10 bases match TRBD1. The CDR3 extends over 12 amino acids. Germline values: CDR1 SQVTM, CDR2 ANQGSEA. Trimming at V came to 7 bases and at J to 7 bases, leaving 7 bases not matched to a gene. The CDR3 coding sequence is TGCAGCGCGCGACAGGGGGCAGGGGAGCAGTACTTC. It yields the protein CSARQGAGEQYF.

The chain uses TRBV27 and TRBJ1-1; D unclear. CDR1 and CDR2 (germline): MNHEY, SMNVEV (reference sequence). Trimming took off 6 bases at V and 1 base at J, with 3 bases between the two ends. CDR3 length equals 11 residues. CDR3 sequence (DNA): TGTGCCAGCAGAACGAACACTGAAGCTTTCTTT. Translating gives CASRTNTEAFF.